This T cell receptor beta chain was captured in a study of T cells after yellow fever vaccination. Study observations and caveats: Post-booster repertoires contained most primary-vaccination clones again (roughly 96% CD4, 85% to 90% CD8).

Losses at the gene ends were 2 bases for V and 1 base for J; bases not matched to a gene: 2. The CDR3 has 16 residues. The germline V gene has CDR1 LGHDT and CDR2 YNNKEL (reference sequence). Worth noting for this clonotype: Its target is not known.

TCRdb processed the 5' RACE reads anew with MiXCR; each CDR3 protein has one entry. The data contain about 500,000 distinct CDR3 sequences, 17% of them seen just once; the ten biggest clones take up around 16%. The sample consisted of PBMCs, taken around 5 days after the first yellow fever vaccination. This chain connects TRBV3-1 to TRBJ2-3; 11 bases agree with TRBD2. This TCR came from a man aged 18 to 30 who received the YFV17D yellow fever vaccine. CDR3 coding DNA: TGTGCCAGCAGCCAAATAGCGGGGGGGCGCACAGATACGCAGTATTTT. This codes for CASSQIAGGRTDTQYF.